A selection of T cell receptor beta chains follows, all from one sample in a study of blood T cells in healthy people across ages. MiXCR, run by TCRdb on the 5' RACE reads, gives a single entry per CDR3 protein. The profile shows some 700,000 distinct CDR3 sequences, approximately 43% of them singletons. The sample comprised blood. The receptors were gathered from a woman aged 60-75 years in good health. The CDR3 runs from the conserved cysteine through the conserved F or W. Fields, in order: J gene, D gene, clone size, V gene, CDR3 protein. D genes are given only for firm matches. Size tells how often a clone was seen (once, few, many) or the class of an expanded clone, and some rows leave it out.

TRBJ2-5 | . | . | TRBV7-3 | CASSLSGATGDEQYF
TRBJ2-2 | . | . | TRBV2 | CASRTGGAGNTGELFF
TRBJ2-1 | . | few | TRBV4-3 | CASSQGAAIATYNEQFF
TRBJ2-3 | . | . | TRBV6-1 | CASSGNVRDTQYF
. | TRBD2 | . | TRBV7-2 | CASSLQFRLAGEEETQYF
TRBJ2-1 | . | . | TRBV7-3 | CASSLIRVISYNEQFF
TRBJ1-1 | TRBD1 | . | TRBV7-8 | CASSHRGTEAFF
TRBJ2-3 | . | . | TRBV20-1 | CSASPEWADTQYF
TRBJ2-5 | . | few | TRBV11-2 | CASSSILLGDETQYF
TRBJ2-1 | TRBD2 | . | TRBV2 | CAGTSSREQFF
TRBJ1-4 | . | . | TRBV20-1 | CSPRGSNEKLFF
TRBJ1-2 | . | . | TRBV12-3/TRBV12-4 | CASSFGVANYGYTF
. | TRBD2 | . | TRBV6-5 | CASSYSGRTSGIYEQYF
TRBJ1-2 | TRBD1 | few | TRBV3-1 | CASSSSGQGPYGYTF
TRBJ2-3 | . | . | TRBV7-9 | CASSRRGPSTDTQYF
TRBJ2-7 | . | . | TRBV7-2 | CASSSRTGWREQYF
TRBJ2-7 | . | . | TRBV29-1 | CSVLVKDISYEQYF
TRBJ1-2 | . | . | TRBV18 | CASSPGDDGYTF
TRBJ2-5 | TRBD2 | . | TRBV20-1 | CSAVPSGGARETQYF
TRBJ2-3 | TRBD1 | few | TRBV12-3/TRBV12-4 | CASSRGQGRTDTQYF
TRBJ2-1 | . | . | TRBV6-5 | CASSYSSPGEETQFF
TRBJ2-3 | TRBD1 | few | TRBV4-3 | CASSQGDRDTQYF
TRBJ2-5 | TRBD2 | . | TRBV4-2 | CASSQELELAGNKETQYF
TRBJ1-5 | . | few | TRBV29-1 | CSVGDQREPQHF
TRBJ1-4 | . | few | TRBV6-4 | CASSQEATNEKLFF
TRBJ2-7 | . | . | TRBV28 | CASSSPQGTYEQYF
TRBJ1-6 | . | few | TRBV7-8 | CASSVLGDSPLHF
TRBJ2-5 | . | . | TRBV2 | CASSEDKVQETQYF
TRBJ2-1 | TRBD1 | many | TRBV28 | CASSSSGTGLYEQFF
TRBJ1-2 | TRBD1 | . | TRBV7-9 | CASSLAGRTGRGYTF
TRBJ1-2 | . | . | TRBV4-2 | CASSQVTGGRGYTF
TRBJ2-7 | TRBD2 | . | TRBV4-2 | CASSQDLGGGAYEQYF
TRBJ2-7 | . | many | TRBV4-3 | CASSQDGGYEQYF